The source of this TCR beta chain is a study of beta chain features in type 1 diabetes. This clone was counted only a few times. The antigen remains undetermined. Since all of the isolated RNA was reverse transcribed, expressed TCRB transcripts were what got sequenced. Read counts averaged around 3.5 million for samples of naive, central memory and regulatory T cells. The method was immunoSEQ multiplex PCR; TCRdb's version includes in-frame clones alone and lacks a portion of them. The data show about 900,000 clones, about a sixth seen once. Study conclusions and caveats: A potential PCR bias toward shorter templates would be equal in patient and control samples. Insertions were fewer and deletions more numerous at VDJ junctions in type 1 diabetes patients.

CDR1 and CDR2 from the germline V gene are MGHDK and SYGVNS. The CDR3 runs to 12 residues. This chain connects TRBV25-1 to TRBJ2-5, with TRBD1 matching 10 bases. Judging by the DNA end, TRBJ2-7 fits better; the J call may be wrong. Sequences were obtained from naive CD4+ T cells from blood. This clonotype originated in a woman younger than 30 in good health. CDR3 nucleotide sequence: TGTGCCCGGACAGGGGGGATTTACGAGCAGTACTTC. It encodes CARTGGIYEQYF.